This T cell receptor (beta chain) was captured by sequencing in a study of regulatory T cells in long-lasting Graves disease. Across the whole study: Disease was considered persistent Graves' disease after over 5 years of antithyroid drugs (with positive TSH receptor antibodies). The study's findings and limits: Persistent disease was characterized by preferential usage of TRBV28, TRBJ1-2 and TRBJ2-5.

As to this clonotype: Antigen unknown.

Sequencing libraries for TCR beta were prepared with iRepertoire HTBI primers and Arm-PCR of CDR3 regions. TCRdb independently ran MiXCR on the multiplex PCR reads; one entry per CDR3 protein. Of some 300,000 distinct CDR3 sequences listed, 22% were seen once; the top ten hold about 56%. The CDR3 runs 13 residues. Germline V lookup: CDR1 SGHRS, CDR2 YFSETQ. The V segment lost 4 bases and the J segment 4 bases; nucleotides outside the gene matches: 4. This sample's time point: persistent/refractory GD, antithyroid drugs over 5 years with positive TRAb. Extracted PBMC RNA gave rise to the TCR library. American Thyroid Association guidelines defined how Graves' disease was diagnosed. The patient group derived from an endocrinology department in Xi'an, China.

The chain is built from TRBV5-1 and TRBJ1-1; 7 positions match TRBD1. This receptor was obtained from a female donor with Graves disease. The sample here was peripheral blood mononuclear cells (PBMCs), taken when the disease was refractory, from a patient treated with antithyroid drugs. Here the CDR3 DNA reads TGCGCCAGCAGCGAGGGACAGTTCACTGAAGCTTTCTTT. Translating gives CASSEGQFTEAFF.